Given below is one T cell receptor (beta chain) in context. The data are from a study of blood T cell repertoires in COVID-19. Study-level background: Samples representing acute and convalescent COVID-19 were sourced from the United States, Italy and Spain. T cells, B-cell-depleted T cells, or PBMCs provided the cDNA or gDNA that served as material.

Measured with immunoSEQ multiplex PCR; TCRdb has only the in-frame clones, and not every one. The data show over 250,000 clones, with about 89% seen just once and under 2.5% held by the top ten. Trimming pared 4 bases from V and 8 bases from J, leaving 11 bases between. CDR1 is GTSNPN, CDR2 SVGIG, per germline (reference sequence). The CDR3 contains 12 residues. This clonotype was obtained from a man aged 50-60 years with acute or convalescent COVID-19. The sequenced sample consisted of peripheral blood. This chain uses TRBV30 with TRBJ1-4; D is uncertain. Here the CDR3 DNA reads TGTGCCTGGACAACGGGTTACGAAAAACTGTTTTTT. Protein product: CAWTTGYEKLFF. The entire variable domain, with the rest obtained from reference TRBV30 and TRBJ1-4, is as follows: SQTIHQWPATLVQPVGSPLSLECTVEGTSNPNLYWYRQAAGRGLQLLFYSVGIGQISSEVPQNLSASRPQDRQFILSSKKLLLSDSGFYLCAWTTGYEKLFFGSGTQLSVL.